Presented here are 2 T cell receptor beta chains from one specimen sequenced in a study of radiotherapy plus CTLA-4 blockade in lung cancer. Measured with immunoSEQ multiplex PCR; TCRdb has only the in-frame clones, and not every one. The repertoire includes fewer than 35,000 clones, under 85% of them detected once, and roughly 15% sits in the top ten. Sequenced material: peripheral blood, taken from a patient treated with radiotherapy plus ipilimumab. The receptor source for this set is a human donor with non-small cell lung cancer that progressed on radiotherapy plus ipilimumab.

In its sample, this clone was seen a few times. The chain links TRBV19 to TRBJ2-7; TRBD2 matches 12 bases. The V and J ends lost 0 bases and 5 bases, in that order; junction bases with no gene match: 2. Germline V gives CDR1 LNHDA, CDR2 SQIVND (reference sequence). CDR3 length: 15 residues. The CDR3: CASSIETSGSHEQYF. CDR3 sequence (DNA): TGTGCCAGTAGTATAGAGACTAGCGGGAGCCACGAGCAGTACTTC.

The chain combines TRBV6-5 with TRBJ2-2; unclear D gene. This CDR3 contains 14 residues. Germline loops: CDR1 MNHEY, CDR2 SVGAGI. The V end was cut by 10 bases, the J end by 3 bases, with 15 bases between. CDR3 bases: TGTGCCACCCGTAGGCAGTTAGACACCGGGGAGCTGTTTTTT. This gives the protein CATRRQLDTGELFF.